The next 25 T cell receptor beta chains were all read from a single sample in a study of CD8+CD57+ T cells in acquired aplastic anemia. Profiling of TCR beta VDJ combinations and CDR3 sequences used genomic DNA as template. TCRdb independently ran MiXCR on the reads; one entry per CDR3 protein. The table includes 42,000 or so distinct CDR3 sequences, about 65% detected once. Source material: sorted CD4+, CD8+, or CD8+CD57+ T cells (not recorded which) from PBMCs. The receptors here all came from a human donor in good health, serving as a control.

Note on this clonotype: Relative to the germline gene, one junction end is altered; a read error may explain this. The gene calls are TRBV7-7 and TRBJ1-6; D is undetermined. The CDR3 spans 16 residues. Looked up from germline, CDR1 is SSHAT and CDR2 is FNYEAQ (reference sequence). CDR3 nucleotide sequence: TGTGCTAGCAGCTTAGCGCCGGGCCCTCCGGTATTACCCCTCCACTTT. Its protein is CASSLAPGPPVLPLHF.

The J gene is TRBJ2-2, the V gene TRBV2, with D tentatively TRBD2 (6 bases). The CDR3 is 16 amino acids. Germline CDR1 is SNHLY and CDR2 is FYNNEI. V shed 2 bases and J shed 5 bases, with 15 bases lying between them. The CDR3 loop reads CASSEKLADLTGELFF. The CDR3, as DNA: TGTGCCAGCAGTGAAAAACTAGCAGACCTTACCGGGGAGCTGTTTTTT.

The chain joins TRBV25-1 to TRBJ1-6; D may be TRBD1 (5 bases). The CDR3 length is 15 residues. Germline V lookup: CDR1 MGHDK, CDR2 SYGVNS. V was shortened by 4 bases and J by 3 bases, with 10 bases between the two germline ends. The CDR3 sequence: CASSGGGGYNSPLHF. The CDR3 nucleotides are TGTGCCAGCAGTGGGGGGGGGGGCTATAATTCACCCCTCCACTTT.

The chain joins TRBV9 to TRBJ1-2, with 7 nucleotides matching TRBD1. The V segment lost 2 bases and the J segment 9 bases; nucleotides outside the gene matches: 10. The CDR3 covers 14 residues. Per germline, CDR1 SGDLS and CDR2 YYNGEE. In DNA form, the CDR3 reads TGTGCCAGCAGCGTTCACACGACAGGGCAAAGCTACACCTTC. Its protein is CASSVHTTGQSYTF.

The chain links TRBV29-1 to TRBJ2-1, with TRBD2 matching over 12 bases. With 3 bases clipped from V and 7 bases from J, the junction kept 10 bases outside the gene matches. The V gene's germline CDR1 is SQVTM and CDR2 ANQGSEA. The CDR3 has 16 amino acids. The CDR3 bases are TGCAGCGTTGAGGCTCCTAGCGGGAGGGCAAGGAATGAGCAGTTCTTC. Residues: CSVEAPSGRARNEQFF.

DNA for the CDR3: TGTGCCAGTAGTCTACAGGCTAACTATGGCTACACCTTC. This sequence encodes CASSLQANYGYTF. The chain joins TRBV19 to TRBJ1-2, with a possible D match to TRBD1 (5 bases). Per germline, CDR1 LNHDA and CDR2 SQIVND (reference sequence). The CDR3 loop spans 13 amino acids. V lost 5 bases and J 0 bases, leaving 7 bases between the germline ends.

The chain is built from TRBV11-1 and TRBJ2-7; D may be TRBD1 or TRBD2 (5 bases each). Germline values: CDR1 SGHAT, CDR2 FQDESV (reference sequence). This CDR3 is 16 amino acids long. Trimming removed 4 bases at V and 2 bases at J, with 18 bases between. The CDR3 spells CASSSTTGTAAYEQYF. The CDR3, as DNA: TGTGCCAGCAGCTCTACAACCGGGACCGCGGCCTACGAGCAGTACTTC.

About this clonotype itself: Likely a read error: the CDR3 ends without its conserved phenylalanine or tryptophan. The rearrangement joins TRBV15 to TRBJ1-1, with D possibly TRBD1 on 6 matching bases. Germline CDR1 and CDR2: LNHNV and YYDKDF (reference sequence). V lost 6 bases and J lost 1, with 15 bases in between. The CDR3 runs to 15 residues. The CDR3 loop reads CATRRTGSRNTEAFS. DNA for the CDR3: TGTGCCACCAGAAGAACAGGGTCGAGGAACACTGAAGCTTTCTCT.

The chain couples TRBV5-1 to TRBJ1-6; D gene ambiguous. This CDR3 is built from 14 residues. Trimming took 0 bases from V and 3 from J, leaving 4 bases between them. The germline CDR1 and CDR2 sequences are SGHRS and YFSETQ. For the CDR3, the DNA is TGCGCCAGCAGCTTGGACAACTATAATTCACCCCTCCACTTT. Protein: CASSLDNYNSPLHF. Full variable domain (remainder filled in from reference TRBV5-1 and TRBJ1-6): KAGVTQTPRYLIKTRGQQVTLSCSPISGHRSVSWYQQTPGQGLQFLFEYFSETQRNKGNFPGRFSGRQFSNSRSEMNVSTLELGDSALYLCASSLDNYNSPLHFGNGTRLTVT.

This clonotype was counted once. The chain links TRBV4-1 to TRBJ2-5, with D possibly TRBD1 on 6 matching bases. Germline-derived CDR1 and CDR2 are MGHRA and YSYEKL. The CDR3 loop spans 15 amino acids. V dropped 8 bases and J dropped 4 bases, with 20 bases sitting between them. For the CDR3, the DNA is TGCGCCAGCGCACTTACACAGGGAACAGGAGAGACCCAGTACTTC. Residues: CASALTQGTGETQYF.

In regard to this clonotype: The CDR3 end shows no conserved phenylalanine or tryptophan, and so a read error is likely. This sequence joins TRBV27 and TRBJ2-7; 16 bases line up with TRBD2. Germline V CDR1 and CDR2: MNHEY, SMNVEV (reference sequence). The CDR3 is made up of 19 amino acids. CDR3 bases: TGTGCCAGCAGTCTATCCCCGGGACTAGCGGGGGGGCTCCCGTACGAGCAGTACTCC. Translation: CASSLSPGLAGGLPYEQYS.

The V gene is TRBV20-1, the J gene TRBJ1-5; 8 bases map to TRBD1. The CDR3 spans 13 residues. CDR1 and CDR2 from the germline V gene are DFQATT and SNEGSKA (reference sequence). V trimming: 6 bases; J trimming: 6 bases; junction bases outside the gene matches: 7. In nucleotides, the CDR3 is TGCAGTGCAAGGACAGGGCAGGTTCAGCCCCAGCATTTT. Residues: CSARTGQVQPQHF.

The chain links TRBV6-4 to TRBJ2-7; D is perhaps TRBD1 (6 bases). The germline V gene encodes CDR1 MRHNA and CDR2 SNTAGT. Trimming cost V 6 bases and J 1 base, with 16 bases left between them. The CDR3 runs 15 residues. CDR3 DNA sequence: TGTGCCAGCAGCTGGGGGACGGACAGTTCCTACGAGCAGTACTTC. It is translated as CASSWGTDSSYEQYF.

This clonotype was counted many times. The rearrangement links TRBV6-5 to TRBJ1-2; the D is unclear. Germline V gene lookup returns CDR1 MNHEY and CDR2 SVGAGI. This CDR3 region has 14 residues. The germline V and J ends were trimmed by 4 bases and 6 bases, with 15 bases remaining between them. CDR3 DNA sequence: TGTGCCAGCAGTTGGGCGTACTGGTGGGATGGCTACACCTTC. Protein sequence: CASSWAYWWDGYTF.

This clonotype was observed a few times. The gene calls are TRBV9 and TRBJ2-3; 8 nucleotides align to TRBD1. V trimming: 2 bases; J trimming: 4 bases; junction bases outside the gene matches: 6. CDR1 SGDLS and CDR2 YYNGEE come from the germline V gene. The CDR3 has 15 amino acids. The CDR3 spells CASSVGTGGPDTQYF. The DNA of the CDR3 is TGTGCCAGCAGCGTCGGGACAGGCGGCCCAGATACGCAGTATTTT.

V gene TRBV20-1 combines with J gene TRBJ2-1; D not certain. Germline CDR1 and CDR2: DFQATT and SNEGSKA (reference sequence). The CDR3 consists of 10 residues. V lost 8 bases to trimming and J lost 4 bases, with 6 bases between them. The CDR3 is CSYEYNEQFF. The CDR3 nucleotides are TGCAGTTACGAGTACAATGAGCAGTTCTTC.

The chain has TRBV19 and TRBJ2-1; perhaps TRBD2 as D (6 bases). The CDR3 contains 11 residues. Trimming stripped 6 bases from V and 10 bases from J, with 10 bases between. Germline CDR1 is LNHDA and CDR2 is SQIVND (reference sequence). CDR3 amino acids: CASRQAGEQFF. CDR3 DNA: TGTGCCAGTAGGCAGGCGGGAGAGCAGTTCTTC.

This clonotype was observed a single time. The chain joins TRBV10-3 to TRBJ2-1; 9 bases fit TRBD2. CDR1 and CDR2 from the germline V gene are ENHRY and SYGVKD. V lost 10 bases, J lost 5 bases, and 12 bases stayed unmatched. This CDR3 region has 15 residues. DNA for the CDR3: TGTGCCACCGGCGGTAGTCTAGCGGGGAACAATGAGCAGTTCTTC. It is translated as CATGGSLAGNNEQFF.

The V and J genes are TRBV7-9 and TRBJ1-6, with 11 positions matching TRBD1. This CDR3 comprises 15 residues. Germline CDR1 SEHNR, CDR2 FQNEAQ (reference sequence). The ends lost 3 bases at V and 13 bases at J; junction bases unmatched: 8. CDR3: CASSFEGTGGSPLHF. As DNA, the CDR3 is TGTGCCAGCAGCTTCGAAGGGACAGGGGGTTCGCCCCTCCACTTT.

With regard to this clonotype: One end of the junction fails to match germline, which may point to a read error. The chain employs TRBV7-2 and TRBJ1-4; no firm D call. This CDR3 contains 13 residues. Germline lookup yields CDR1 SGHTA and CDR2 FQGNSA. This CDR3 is CASSLARNEKLFF. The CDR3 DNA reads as TGTGCCAGCAGCTTAGCCAGGAATGAAAAACTGTTTTTC.

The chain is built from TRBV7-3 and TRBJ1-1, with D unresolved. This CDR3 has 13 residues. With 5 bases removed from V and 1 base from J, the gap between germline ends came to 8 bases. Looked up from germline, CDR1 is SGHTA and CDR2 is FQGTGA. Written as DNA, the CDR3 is TGTGCCAGCAGCCCCTCCGGGAACACTGAAGCTTTCTTT. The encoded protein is CASSPSGNTEAFF.

As DNA, the CDR3 is TGTGCCAGCAGTGGACAGGCTAGCGCAGATACGCAGTATTTT. It encodes CASSGQASADTQYF. The J gene is TRBJ2-3, the V gene TRBV25-1, with D perhaps given as TRBD1 or TRBD2 (6 bases each). Germline V lookup: CDR1 MGHDK, CDR2 SYGVNS. Trimming took off 4 bases at V and 4 bases at J, with 12 bases between the two ends. The CDR3 loop spans 14 amino acids.

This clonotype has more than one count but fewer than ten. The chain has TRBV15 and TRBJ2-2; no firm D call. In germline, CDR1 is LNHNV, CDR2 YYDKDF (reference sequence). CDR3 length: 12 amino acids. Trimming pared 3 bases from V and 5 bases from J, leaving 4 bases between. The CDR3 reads CATSSGTGELFF. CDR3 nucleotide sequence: TGTGCCACCAGCAGCGGGACCGGGGAGCTGTTTTTT.

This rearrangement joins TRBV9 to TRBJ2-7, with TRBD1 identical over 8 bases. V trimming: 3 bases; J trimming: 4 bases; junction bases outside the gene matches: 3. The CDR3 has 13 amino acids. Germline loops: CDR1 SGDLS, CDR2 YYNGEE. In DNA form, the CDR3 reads TGTGCCAGCAGCGCTCAGGGGGCTTACGAGCAGTACTTC. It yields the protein CASSAQGAYEQYF.

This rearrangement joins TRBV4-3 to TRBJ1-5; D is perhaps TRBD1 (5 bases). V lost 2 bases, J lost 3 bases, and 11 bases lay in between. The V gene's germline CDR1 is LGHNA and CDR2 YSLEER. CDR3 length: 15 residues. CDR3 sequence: CASSQNRQNNQPQHF. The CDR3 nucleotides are TGCGCCAGCAGCCAAAATCGACAGAACAATCAGCCCCAGCATTTT.